Shown below are 23 T cell receptor beta chains from a single sample sequenced in a study of naive and memory T cell subsets. The SP2 primer and nested alpha and beta constant region primers amplified ligated cDNA in four rounds. From the 5' RACE reads, TCRdb called clonotypes with MiXCR, one entry per CDR3 protein. The data contain 58,000 or so distinct CDR3 sequences, more than 7.5% of them singletons. The library had UMIs added by 3' ligation of an oligonucleotide to TCR cDNA. The receptors stem from a female donor in good health.

This clonotype appeared many times. This chain connects TRBV14 to TRBJ1-6; TRBD1 agrees at 8 bases. The V gene end was trimmed by 1 base and the J gene end by 7 bases; junction bases not matched to a gene: 18. The germline V gene encodes CDR1 SGHDN and CDR2 FVKESK. The CDR3 totals 20 residues. Here the CDR3 reads CASSQGWTQGATLWNSPLHF. As DNA, the CDR3 is TGTGCCAGCAGCCAAGGGTGGACCCAGGGGGCGACCTTATGGAATTCACCCCTCCACTTT.

This clonotype has at least ten counts. V usage is TRBV6-5 and J usage is TRBJ1-6; no clear D. V was clipped by 6 bases and J by 2 bases, with 8 bases between them. The V gene's germline CDR1 is MNHEY and CDR2 SVGAGI. The CDR3 covers 14 residues. The CDR3 DNA reads as TGTGCCAGCAGGGGAGGCACCTATAATTCACCCCTCCACTTT. It specifies CASRGGTYNSPLHF.

This clonotype showed up many times. The chain recombines TRBV5-1 with TRBJ1-1; D not resolved. Germline values: CDR1 SGHRS, CDR2 YFSETQ. This CDR3 comprises 15 residues. Trimming left V 3 bases short and J 4 bases short, with 16 bases between. The CDR3 DNA sequence: TGCGCCAGCAGCTATGACCCCTCCAGCGGCACTGAAGCTTTCTTT. Translating gives CASSYDPSSGTEAFF.

This clonotype was seen a few times. The rearrangement joins TRBV14 to TRBJ2-1, with TRBD1 as a possible D gene (5 bases). V lost 5 bases and J lost 4, with 12 bases in between. Germline assignment: CDR1 SGHDN and CDR2 FVKESK. The CDR3 is made up of 14 amino acids. The CDR3 loop reads CASSSRQLYNEQFF. The CDR3 DNA reads TGTGCCAGCAGCTCGCGACAGCTTTACAATGAGCAGTTCTTC.

The V gene is TRBV18, the J gene TRBJ2-7; a possible D gene is TRBD2 (6 bases). The CDR3 loop spans 14 amino acids. Germline V gene lookup returns CDR1 KGHSH and CDR2 LQKENI. Trimming removed 0 bases from V and 0 bases from J, with 6 bases in between. The CDR3 nucleotides read TGTGCCAGCTCACCACCGGGGGGCTCCTACGAGCAGTACTTC. Translated: CASSPPGGSYEQYF.

Only a few counts were recorded for this clonotype. The chain employs TRBV18 and TRBJ1-4, with 7 bases fitting TRBD1. Germline V CDR1 and CDR2: KGHSH, LQKENI. Trimming cost V 6 bases and J 5 bases; bases outside gene matches: 6. The CDR3 spans 14 residues. CDR3 sequence reads: CASSPTGRNEKLFF. CDR3 bases: TGTGCCAGCTCCCCGACAGGGCGGAATGAAAAACTGTTTTTT.

V usage is TRBV2 and J usage is TRBJ2-4; possibly TRBD2 for D (5 bases). CDR3 length: 14 residues. Germline values: CDR1 SNHLY, CDR2 FYNNEI. V was trimmed by 5 bases and J by 9 bases, leaving 17 bases between them. CDR3 in DNA: TGTGCCAGCAGTACCCGCTTGGGCGGGCCCATTCAGTACTTC. This codes for CASSTRLGGPIQYF.

This clonotype was recorded many times. The V and J genes are TRBV20-1 and TRBJ1-6; D is undetermined. CDR3 size: 13 residues. The V end was cut by 4 bases, the J end by 0 bases, with 4 bases between. Germline CDR1 is DFQATT and CDR2 is SNEGSKA (reference sequence). CDR3 nucleotides: TGCAGTGCTATCGGCTCCTATAATTCACCCCTCCACTTT. It is translated as CSAIGSYNSPLHF.

This clonotype was observed at least ten times. This sequence joins TRBV2 and TRBJ1-4; TRBD1 is a possible D gene (5 bases). The CDR3 has 12 residues. The germline CDR1 and CDR2 sequences are SNHLY and FYNNEI. Trimming stripped 7 bases from V and 17 bases from J, with 20 bases between. The DNA of the CDR3 is TGTGCCAGCAAAGTCGAATCAGACAGTCAATTTTTT. It encodes CASKVESDSQFF.

Of note for this clonotype: A read error may produce the germline difference seen at one junction end. This chain connects TRBV9 to TRBJ1-2; D ambiguous. In germline, CDR1 is SGDLS, CDR2 YYNGEE. The CDR3 has 11 residues. CDR3 nucleotide sequence: TGTGCCAGCAGTTCGATGGATGGCGACACCTTC. This encodes CASSSMDGDTF.

This clonotype has ten or more counts. The chain joins TRBV7-6 to TRBJ1-1; D possibly corresponds to TRBD1 (6 bases). V dropped 2 bases and J dropped 5 bases, with 9 bases sitting between them. Germline V gives CDR1 SGHVS, CDR2 FNYEAQ. The CDR3 sequence is 13 residues long. The CDR3, as DNA: TGTGCCAGCAGCTTATCGGGGGCAACTGAAGCTTTCTTT. Residues: CASSLSGATEAFF.

The J gene is TRBJ2-1, the V gene TRBV20-1, with D possibly being TRBD1 or TRBD2 (5 bases each). The germline CDR1 and CDR2 sequences are DFQATT and SNEGSKA (reference sequence). The length of the CDR3 is 15 residues. V was pared by 0 bases and J by 3 bases, with 12 bases between. The CDR3 DNA reads as TGCAGTGCTAGAGACCGCCGGGACGGCTACAATGAGCAGTTCTTC. It is translated as CSARDRRDGYNEQFF.

The chain joins TRBV19 to TRBJ1-2, with D unclear. Trimming stripped 9 bases from V and 3 bases from J, with 14 bases between. Germline-derived CDR1 and CDR2 are LNHDA and SQIVND (reference sequence). The CDR3 extends over 13 amino acids. CDR3 sequence (DNA): TGTGCCAGCCAGGAAACATTATACTATGGCTACACCTTC. The encoded protein is CASQETLYYGYTF.

J is TRBJ2-7 and V is TRBV18; 8 bases fit TRBD1. Trimming at V came to 4 bases and at J to 0 bases, leaving 5 bases not matched to a gene. CDR3 size: 15 residues. Germline CDR1 KGHSH, CDR2 LQKENI. CDR3 sequence reads: CASSQDRVCSYEQYF. The CDR3 DNA reads TGTGCCAGCTCACAGGACAGGGTCTGCTCCTACGAGCAGTACTTC.

This clonotype was counted at least ten times. The V call is TRBV3-1, the J call TRBJ1-5; a possible D gene is TRBD1 (5 bases). Germline assignment: CDR1 LGHDT and CDR2 YNNKEL (reference sequence). CDR3 size: 16 residues. The V end was cut by 1 base, the J end by 7 bases, with 17 bases between. The CDR3 loop is CASSQGDPGLGQPQHF. The CDR3 DNA reads as TGTGCCAGCAGCCAAGGTGACCCGGGGCTCGGGCAGCCCCAGCATTTT.

This clonotype was picked up many times. The rearrangement links TRBV4-3 to TRBJ1-5; 7 positions match TRBD1. V shed 3 bases and J 4 bases; nucleotides not matched to a gene: 9. CDR3 size: 16 residues. Germline V gives CDR1 LGHNA, CDR2 YSLEER. CDR3 sequence (DNA): TGCGCCAGCAGCCAGGACCTGACAGGGTTTAATCAGCCCCAGCATTTT. It specifies CASSQDLTGFNQPQHF.

This clonotype has at least ten counts. The J gene is TRBJ1-1, the V gene TRBV15, with no clear D. CDR3 length: 13 residues. CDR1 LNHNV and CDR2 YYDKDF come from the germline V gene (reference sequence). The V end was cut by 0 bases, the J end by 6 bases, with 8 bases between. In DNA, the CDR3 is TGTGCCACCAGCAGAGATTTAGAAGCTGAAGCTTTCTTT. This sequence encodes CATSRDLEAEAFF.

This clonotype was detected many times. V gene TRBV12-3 or TRBV12-4 combines with J gene TRBJ1-1; D unclear. V lost 6 bases and J 4 bases, leaving 12 bases between the germline ends. This CDR3 is 13 amino acids long. CDR3 nucleotides: TGTGCCAGCAGCCCCGTTCCTTTCACTGAAGCTTTCTTT. Translation: CASSPVPFTEAFF.

This clonotype has at least ten counts. This chain joins TRBV6-5 and TRBJ2-1, with 13 bases that match TRBD2. This CDR3 spans 13 amino acids. Trimming cost V 6 bases and J 15 bases; bases outside gene matches: 8. CDR1 MNHEY and CDR2 SVGAGI come from the germline V gene. CDR3 sequence reads: CASSSGLAGALFF. CDR3 nucleotides: TGTGCCAGCAGCTCTGGACTAGCGGGGGCTCTGTTCTTC.

The chain uses TRBV19 and TRBJ1-1; D gene unclear. Looked up from germline, CDR1 is LNHDA and CDR2 is SQIVND (reference sequence). The CDR3 runs to 15 residues. The V and J ends lost 1 base and 3 bases respectively, with 12 bases between them. The CDR3 spells CASSIGFSAYTEAFF. The CDR3 region has the DNA TGTGCCAGTAGTATAGGGTTTTCGGCTTACACTGAAGCTTTCTTT.

This clonotype was seen a few times. This chain uses TRBV6-2 or TRBV6-3 with TRBJ2-5; D gene ambiguous. V dropped 6 bases and J dropped 5 bases, with 10 bases sitting between them. The CDR3 totals 12 residues. Germline loops: CDR1 MNHEY, CDR2 SVGEGT. CDR3 in DNA: TGTGCCAGCAGCCGACCTTCGGAGACCCAGTACTTC. Protein product: CASSRPSETQYF.

This clonotype was seen more than once but under ten times. The chain recombines TRBV18 with TRBJ1-2; D not certain. The CDR3 has 12 amino acids. CDR1 and CDR2 (germline): KGHSH, LQKENI. The V end was cut by 2 bases, the J end by 4 bases, with 5 bases between. Here the CDR3 DNA reads TGTGCCAGCTCACCAGTAAGCTATGGCTACACCTTC. Translated, it gives CASSPVSYGYTF.

This clonotype appeared a few times. V is TRBV12-3 or TRBV12-4 and J is TRBJ2-1; D might be TRBD1 or TRBD2, each matching 5 bases. The CDR3 consists of 15 residues. V was cut by 4 bases and J by 13 bases, with 23 bases left in between. Here the CDR3 DNA reads TGTGCCAGCAGTTCCCGGGGCGGGCTCCAGGTCCAACAGTTCTTC. Protein: CASSSRGGLQVQQFF.